The 32 T cell receptor beta chains in this list originate from one sample, sequenced in a study of blood T cell repertoires in COVID-19 (dated by TCRdb to 2019 to 2021). Library creation used the immunoSEQ multiplex PCR assay. TCRdb took over this immuneACCESS table, retaining in-frame rearrangements with V and J assigned. Such tables are incomplete; in checked studies, under half of the missing clones stem from an unresolved V gene, and the remainder is unexplained. The sample table holds tens of thousands of clones, of which about 90% were seen once. The ten largest clones take up 3% of the sample. Material: peripheral blood. The receptors come from a woman between 45 and 65 years old with active or convalescent COVID-19.

The chain carries TRBV25-1 and TRBJ1-6, with D possibly TRBD1 on 5 matching bases. Germline loops: CDR1 MGHDK, CDR2 SYGVNS. V shed 1 base and J shed 8 bases, with 12 bases lying between them. The length of the CDR3 is 15 residues. As DNA, the CDR3 is TGTGCCAGCAGTGAATTGGCCGGGGGAGATTCACCCCTCCACTTT. Its translation: CASSELAGGDSPLHF.

The chain carries TRBV25-1 and TRBJ1-2; D is uncertain. Between the trimmed V and J ends, which lost 3 bases and 8 bases, there was a span of 7 bases. The CDR3 is made up of 11 amino acids. CDR1 is MGHDK and CDR2 is SYGVNS in the germline V gene. In nucleotides, the CDR3 is TGTGCCAGCAGTGACCTAGGAGGCTACACCTTC. This translates into CASSDLGGYTF.

The chain joins TRBV9 to TRBJ2-3; perhaps TRBD2 as D (6 bases). V shed 0 bases and J shed 1 base, with 12 bases lying between them. Germline-derived CDR1 and CDR2 are SGDLS and YYNGEE. The CDR3 runs to 16 residues. The CDR3 protein is CASSVVGGAGTDTQYF. CDR3 sequence (DNA): TGTGCCAGCAGCGTAGTAGGCGGGGCTGGCACAGATACGCAGTATTTT.

V usage is TRBV12-1 and J usage is TRBJ2-1; the table's D call of TRBD2 was not tested on the DNA. TRBV12-1 is a documented pseudogene. The CDR3 has 16 amino acids. The CDR3 sequence is CASSPEDEREYNEQFF. The CDR3 nucleotides read TGTGCCAGCAGCCCCGAGGACGAGCGGGAGTACAATGAGCAGTTCTTC.

V usage is TRBV6-5 and J usage is TRBJ2-5; 7 nucleotides agree with TRBD2. The V and J ends lost 6 bases and 5 bases, in that order; junction bases with no gene match: 9. Germline V gene sequence: CDR1 MNHEY, CDR2 SVGAGI. This CDR3 has 14 amino acids. CDR3 sequence: CASSRTSLQETQYF. CDR3 in DNA: TGTGCCAGCAGCCGGACTAGTCTTCAGGAGACCCAGTACTTC.

In this sample, this clone turned up once. V and J are TRBV27 and TRBJ1-6; possible D gene TRBD1, 5 bases. The V end lost 4 bases, the J end lost 10 bases, and 11 bases lay between the germline ends. The CDR3 covers 13 residues. Germline V gene lookup returns CDR1 MNHEY and CDR2 SMNVEV (reference sequence). CDR3 sequence: CASSSWTQSPLHF. CDR3 nucleotides: TGTGCCAGCAGTTCGTGGACACAATCACCCCTCCACTTT.

V usage is TRBV5-5 and J usage is TRBJ2-5; D may be TRBD1 (6 bases). The CDR3 length is 14 residues. CDR1 is SGHKS and CDR2 is YYEKEE in the germline V gene (reference sequence). Trimming removed 1 base at V and 0 bases at J, with 7 bases between. The CDR3 DNA sequence: TGTGCCAGCAGCTTGAGGGACAACCAAGAGACCCAGTACTTC. Its protein is CASSLRDNQETQYF.

This clone appeared a single time. The chain combines TRBV1 with TRBJ2-7; TRBD1, the table's D call, was not compared with the DNA. TRBV1 has pseudogene status. The CDR3 extends over 17 amino acids. The CDR3 loop reads CTSSQVRRGAPSYEQYF. The DNA for the CDR3 is TGCACCAGCAGCCAGGTACGCAGGGGGGCACCCTCCTACGAGCAGTACTTC.

This chain links TRBV19 with TRBJ1-1; D gene uncertain. Trimming shortened V by 2 bases and J by 7 bases, and 11 bases separated the two germline ends. CDR1 is LNHDA and CDR2 is SQIVND in the germline V gene (reference sequence). The CDR3 has 13 residues. The CDR3 DNA reads as TGTGCCAGTAGTATAAGCGGCAGATTTGAAGCTTTCTTT. Protein sequence: CASSISGRFEAFF.

This rearrangement joins TRBV5-4 to TRBJ2-7, with 8 nucleotides matching TRBD1. CDR3 size: 14 residues. Unmatched junction bases numbered 3, after V lost 4 bases and J lost 0 bases. In germline, CDR1 is SGHNT, CDR2 YYREEE (reference sequence). CDR3 DNA: TGTGCCAGCAGCCGGGACAGGTTCTCCTACGAGCAGTACTTC. Protein: CASSRDRFSYEQYF.

The chain uses TRBV27 and TRBJ1-2; 7 bases match TRBD1. The CDR3 consists of 19 residues. V trimming: 9 bases; J trimming: 5 bases; junction bases outside the gene matches: 27. The germline V gene encodes CDR1 MNHEY and CDR2 SMNVEV (reference sequence). For the CDR3, the DNA is TGTGCCAGTAGGCAATCGCTCATCTTGGGACAGAACCCTTCTTATGGCTACACCTTC. Amino acids: CASRQSLILGQNPSYGYTF.

The V call is TRBV12-5, the J call TRBJ1-1; the D gene is possibly TRBD1 (5 bases). This CDR3 comprises 13 residues. Per the germline V gene, CDR1 is LGHNT and CDR2 is FRNRAP. Trimming removed 3 bases from V and 4 bases from J, with 9 bases in between. The DNA of the CDR3 is TGTGCTAGTGGTTTAGGGGCAGGCACTGAAGCTTTCTTT. The encoded protein is CASGLGAGTEAFF.

The chain carries TRBV14 and TRBJ2-3, with 7 bases matching TRBD2. The germline V gene encodes CDR1 SGHDN and CDR2 FVKESK. J lost 0 bases, V lost 0 bases, and 3 bases had no gene match. This CDR3 has 16 residues. The CDR3 DNA follows: TGTGCCAGCAGCCAAGATGGGGGGGGGAGCACAGATACGCAGTATTTT. It is translated as CASSQDGGGSTDTQYF.

The chain recombines TRBV19 with TRBJ2-7; D possibly corresponds to TRBD2 (5 bases). CDR1 is LNHDA and CDR2 is SQIVND in the germline V gene (reference sequence). The germline V and J ends were trimmed by 7 bases and 0 bases, with 13 bases remaining between them. The CDR3 is 14 residues long. CDR3 protein: CASKGSGVSYEQYF. For the CDR3, the DNA is TGTGCCAGTAAAGGGAGTGGGGTCTCCTACGAGCAGTACTTC. The whole variable domain, filled in from reference TRBV19 and TRBJ2-7, reads DGGITQSPKYLFRKEGQNVTLSCEQNLNHDAMYWYRQDPGQGLRLIYYSQIVNDFQKGDIAEGYSVSREKKESFPLTVTSAQKNPTAFYLCASKGSGVSYEQYFGPGTRLTVT.

The J gene is TRBJ1-1, the V gene TRBV10-1; D may be TRBD1 (5 bases). Trimming pared 5 bases from V and 8 bases from J, leaving 21 bases between. The CDR3 contains 15 residues. Germline CDR1 and CDR2: WNHNN and SYGVQD (reference sequence). CDR3 in amino acids: CASSPLTDSLSEAFF. The CDR3 nucleotides read TGCGCCAGCAGTCCCCTGACAGATAGCCTAAGCGAAGCTTTCTTT.

The chain links TRBV28 to TRBJ2-3; 7 nucleotides agree with TRBD2. The CDR3 is 15 residues long. Losses at the gene ends were 4 bases for V and 5 bases for J; bases not matched to a gene: 9. CDR1 MDHEN and CDR2 SYDVKM come from the germline V gene. The CDR3 DNA is TGTGCCAGCAGTTATCTTGCGGGGGAAGTAGATACGCAGTATTTT. This codes for CASSYLAGEVDTQYF.

The chain uses TRBV19 and TRBJ1-3; D is unresolved. Germline V gives CDR1 LNHDA, CDR2 SQIVND (reference sequence). Trimming took 6 bases from V and 0 from J, leaving 9 bases between them. The CDR3 runs to 14 residues. The CDR3 loop is CASRAASSGNTIYF. CDR3 nucleotides: TGTGCCAGTAGAGCCGCATCCTCTGGAAACACCATATATTTT.

The CDR3 region has the DNA TGTGCCAGCAGCTCTAGCGGGGGCAGCTCCTACAATGAGCAGTTCTTC. This translates into CASSSSGGSSYNEQFF. V usage is TRBV7-9 and J usage is TRBJ2-1, with 10 nucleotides matching TRBD2. V gave up 4 bases and J gave up 0 bases; unmatched junction bases: 3. The CDR3 sequence is 16 residues long. Germline V gives CDR1 SEHNR, CDR2 FQNEAQ (reference sequence).

The CDR3 protein is CASSQLVAGGPTDTQYF. In DNA form, the CDR3 reads TGCGCCAGCAGCCAACTAGTAGCGGGGGGGCCCACAGATACGCAGTATTTT. The chain uses TRBV4-3 and TRBJ2-3; 11 bases match TRBD2. The V segment lost 2 bases and the J segment 2 bases; nucleotides outside the gene matches: 6. The CDR3 is made up of 17 amino acids. Looked up from germline, CDR1 is LGHNA and CDR2 is YSLEER.

This clone was counted once. V gene TRBV6-1 combines with J gene TRBJ1-5, with unresolved D. Trimming cost V 0 bases and J 0 bases, with 12 bases left between them. This CDR3 has 17 amino acids. CDR1 MNHNS and CDR2 SASEGT come from the germline V gene. The CDR3 bases are TGTGCCAGCAGTGAAGCTCTTCAGTCTTATAGCAATCAGCCCCAGCATTTT. This sequence encodes CASSEALQSYSNQPQHF.

The chain recombines TRBV6-5 with TRBJ2-7; 9 bases agree with TRBD1. CDR1 and CDR2 from the germline V gene are MNHEY and SVGAGI. The CDR3 totals 15 residues. V shed 3 bases, J shed 3 bases, and the junction held 6 bases outside the gene matches. CDR3 sequence: CASSYYAGQGYEQYF. CDR3 nucleotide sequence: TGTGCCAGCAGTTATTACGCGGGACAGGGCTACGAGCAGTACTTC.

The V call is TRBV5-1, the J call TRBJ2-2; 12 bases map to TRBD1. CDR1 and CDR2 from the germline V gene are SGHRS and YFSETQ. The CDR3 has 16 amino acids. V shed 3 bases and J 4 bases; nucleotides not matched to a gene: 4. CDR3 nucleotides: TGCGCCAGCAGCTCCGGGACAGGGGGCGTCACCGGGGAGCTGTTTTTT. It specifies CASSSGTGGVTGELFF.

This clone was seen only once. The genes are TRBV6-5 and TRBJ2-7; 7 positions match TRBD2. This CDR3 has 13 residues. With 7 bases clipped from V and 3 bases from J, the junction kept 6 bases outside the gene matches. Germline CDR1 and CDR2: MNHEY and SVGAGI. In DNA form, the CDR3 reads TGTGCCAGCATACGTTCGGGGGGCTACGAGCAGTACTTC. This sequence encodes CASIRSGGYEQYF.

This sequence joins TRBV12-3 or TRBV12-4 and TRBJ2-7; 9 bases are shared with TRBD1. Trimming at V came to 6 bases and at J to 5 bases, leaving 5 bases not matched to a gene. This CDR3 spans 13 amino acids. The CDR3 sequence: CASRRDRVHEQYF. The CDR3 bases are TGTGCCAGCAGGCGGGACAGGGTCCACGAGCAGTACTTC.

This clone was found once. The genes are TRBV3-1 (or the pseudogene TRBV3-2) and TRBJ1-1; TRBD1 aligns across 8 bases. This CDR3 comprises 15 residues. V shed 6 bases, J shed 1 base, and the junction held 7 bases outside the gene matches. Germline assignment: CDR1 LGHDT and CDR2 YNNKEL (reference sequence). The CDR3 spells CASRFGQGRNTEAFF. The CDR3 region has the DNA TGTGCCAGCAGATTCGGACAGGGAAGGAACACTGAAGCTTTCTTT.

In this sample, this clone turned up a few times. The gene calls are TRBV27 and TRBJ1-2, with TRBD1 identical over 9 bases. CDR1 MNHEY and CDR2 SMNVEV come from the germline V gene (reference sequence). Germline trimming cut 4 bases from V and 4 bases from J; bases unmatched to any gene: 4. This CDR3 contains 14 residues. In nucleotides, the CDR3 is TGTGCCAGCAGTTCGGGACAGGGCCTCTATGGCTACACCTTC. This encodes CASSSGQGLYGYTF.

This clone was counted a few times. The chain employs TRBV11-1 and TRBJ2-7; TRBD1 aligns across 7 bases. The J segment lost 4 bases and the V segment lost 1 base, leaving 7 bases of the junction unmatched. The CDR3 consists of 15 residues. CDR1 is SGHAT and CDR2 is FQDESV in the germline V gene (reference sequence). The CDR3 loop reads CASSLDRGERYEQYF. The CDR3 DNA reads as TGTGCCAGCAGCTTAGACAGGGGTGAGAGGTACGAGCAGTACTTC.

The CDR3 DNA is TGTGCCAGCTCACCCTACTCCGGGGAGGCGACCCAGTACTTC. It translates to CASSPYSGEATQYF. V is TRBV18 and J is TRBJ2-5, with D perhaps matching TRBD2 (6 bases). Trimming shortened V by 3 bases and J by 7 bases, and 15 bases separated the two germline ends. In germline, CDR1 is KGHSH, CDR2 LQKENI. The CDR3 has 14 residues.

In its sample, this clone is medium-sized. The chain joins TRBV6-2 or TRBV6-3 to TRBJ2-1; 7 nucleotides match TRBD1. The CDR3 has 16 amino acids. CDR1 MNHEY and CDR2 SVGEGT come from the germline V gene. The V and J ends lost 5 bases and 0 bases, in that order; junction bases with no gene match: 7. CDR3 DNA sequence: TGTGCCAGCAGTAGACAGACAGGGAGCTCCTACAATGAGCAGTTCTTC. Its protein is CASSRQTGSSYNEQFF.

V gene TRBV5-8 combines with J gene TRBJ1-1; 9 nucleotides match TRBD1. Germline values: CDR1 SGHTS, CDR2 YDEGEE. J was trimmed by 7 bases and V by 4 bases; bases with no gene match: 11. The CDR3 length is 15 residues. The CDR3 sequence: CASSARDRDTLEAFF. The CDR3 DNA sequence: TGTGCCAGCAGCGCCCGGGACAGGGACACCCTTGAAGCTTTCTTT.

The CDR3: CASSSRTGRETQYF. CDR3 nucleotide sequence: TGCGCCAGCAGCTCACGGACAGGGAGAGAGACCCAGTACTTC. V gene TRBV4-1 combines with J gene TRBJ2-5, with 8 bases aligning to TRBD1. Germline CDR1 is MGHRA and CDR2 is YSYEKL. V was clipped by 5 bases and J by 4 bases; unmatched bases: 6. CDR3 length: 14 amino acids.

The gene calls are TRBV30 and TRBJ2-2; D gene unclear. Trimming removed 5 bases at V and 2 bases at J, with 12 bases between. Per the germline V gene, CDR1 is GTSNPN and CDR2 is SVGIG (reference sequence). The CDR3 spans 14 residues. The CDR3, as DNA: TGTGCCTGGGAACAGTCCTTAAACACCGGGGAGCTGTTTTTT. Its protein is CAWEQSLNTGELFF.